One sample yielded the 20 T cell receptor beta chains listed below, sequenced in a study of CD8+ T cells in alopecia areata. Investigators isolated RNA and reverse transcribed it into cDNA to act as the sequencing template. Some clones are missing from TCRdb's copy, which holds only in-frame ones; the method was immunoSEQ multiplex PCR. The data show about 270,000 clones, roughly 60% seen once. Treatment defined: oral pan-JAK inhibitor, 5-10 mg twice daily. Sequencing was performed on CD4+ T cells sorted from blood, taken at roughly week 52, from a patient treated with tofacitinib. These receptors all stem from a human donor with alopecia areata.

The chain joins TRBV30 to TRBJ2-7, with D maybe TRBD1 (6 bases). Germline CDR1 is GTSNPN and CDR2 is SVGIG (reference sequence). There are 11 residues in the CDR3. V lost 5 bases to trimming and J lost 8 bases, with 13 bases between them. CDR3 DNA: TGTGCCTGGGCATCAGGGGTGCAGCAGTACTTC. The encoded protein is CAWASGVQQYF. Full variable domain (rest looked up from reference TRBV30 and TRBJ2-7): SQTIHQWPATLVQPVGSPLSLECTVEGTSNPNLYWYRQAAGRGLQLLFYSVGIGQISSEVPQNLSASRPQDRQFILSSKKLLLSDSGFYLCAWASGVQQYFGPGTRLTVT.

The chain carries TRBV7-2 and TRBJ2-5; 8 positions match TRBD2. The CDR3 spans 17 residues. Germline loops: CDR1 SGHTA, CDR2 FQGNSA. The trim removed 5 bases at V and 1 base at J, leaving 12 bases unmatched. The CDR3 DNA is TGTGCCAGCAGCCGCCGACTGAGCAGCGGGGGCCAAGAGACCCAGTACTTC. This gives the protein CASSRRLSSGGQETQYF.

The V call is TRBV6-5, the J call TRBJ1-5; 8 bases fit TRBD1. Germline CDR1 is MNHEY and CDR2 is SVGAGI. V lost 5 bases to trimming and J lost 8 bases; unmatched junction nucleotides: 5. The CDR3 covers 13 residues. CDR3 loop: CASSGQGRKPQHF. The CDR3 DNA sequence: TGTGCCAGCAGTGGACAGGGTAGGAAGCCCCAGCATTTT.

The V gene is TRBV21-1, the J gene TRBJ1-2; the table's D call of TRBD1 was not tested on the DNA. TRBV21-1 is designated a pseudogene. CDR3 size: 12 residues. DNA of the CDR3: TGTGCCGGAGGACAGGGGAGAAATGGCTACACCTTC. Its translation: CAGGQGRNGYTF.

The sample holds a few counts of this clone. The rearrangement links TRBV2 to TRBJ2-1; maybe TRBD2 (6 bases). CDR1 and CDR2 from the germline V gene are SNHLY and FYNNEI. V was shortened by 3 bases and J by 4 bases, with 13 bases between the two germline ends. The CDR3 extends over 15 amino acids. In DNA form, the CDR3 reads TGTGCCAGCAGTGATCAACTAGCATCTTACAATGAGCAGTTCTTC. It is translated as CASSDQLASYNEQFF.

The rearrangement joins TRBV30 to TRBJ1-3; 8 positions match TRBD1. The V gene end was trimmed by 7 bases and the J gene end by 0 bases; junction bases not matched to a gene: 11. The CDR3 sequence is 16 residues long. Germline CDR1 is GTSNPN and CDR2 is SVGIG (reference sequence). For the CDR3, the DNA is TGTGCCTCAAATGGAGGACAGGGCAGCTCTGGAAACACCATATATTTT. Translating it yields CASNGGQGSSGNTIYF.

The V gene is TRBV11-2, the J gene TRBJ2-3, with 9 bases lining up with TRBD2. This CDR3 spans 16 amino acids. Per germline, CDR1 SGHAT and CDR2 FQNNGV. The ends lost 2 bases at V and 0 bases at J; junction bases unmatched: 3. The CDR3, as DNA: TGTGCCAGCAGCTTACTTAGCGGGGGTAGCACAGATACGCAGTATTTT. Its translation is CASSLLSGGSTDTQYF.

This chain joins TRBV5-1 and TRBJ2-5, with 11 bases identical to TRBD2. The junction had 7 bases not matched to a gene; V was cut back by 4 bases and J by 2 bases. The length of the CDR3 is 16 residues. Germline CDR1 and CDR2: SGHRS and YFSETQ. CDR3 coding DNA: TGCGCCAGCAGCCCCGGCGGGACTAGCGGACAAGAGACCCAGTACTTC. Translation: CASSPGGTSGQETQYF.

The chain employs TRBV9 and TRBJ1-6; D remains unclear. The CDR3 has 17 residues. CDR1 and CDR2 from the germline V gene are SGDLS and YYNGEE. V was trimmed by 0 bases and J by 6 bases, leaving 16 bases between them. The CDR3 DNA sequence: TGTGCCAGCAGCGTAGATTGGACCGCCGGGGTTAATTCACCCCTCCACTTT. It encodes CASSVDWTAGVNSPLHF.

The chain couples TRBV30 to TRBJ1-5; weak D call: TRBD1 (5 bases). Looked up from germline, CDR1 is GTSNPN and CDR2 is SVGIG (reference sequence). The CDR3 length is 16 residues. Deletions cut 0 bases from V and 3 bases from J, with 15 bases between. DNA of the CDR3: TGTGCCTGGAGTGTTAAAGGCAGGGAGGACAATCAGCCCCAGCATTTT. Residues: CAWSVKGREDNQPQHF.

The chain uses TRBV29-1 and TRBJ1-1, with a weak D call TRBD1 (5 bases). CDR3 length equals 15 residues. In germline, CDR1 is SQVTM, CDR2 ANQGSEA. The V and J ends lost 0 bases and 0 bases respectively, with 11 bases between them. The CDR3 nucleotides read TGCAGCGTTGAAGATCCCCGGGGCATGAACACTGAAGCTTTCTTT. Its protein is CSVEDPRGMNTEAFF.

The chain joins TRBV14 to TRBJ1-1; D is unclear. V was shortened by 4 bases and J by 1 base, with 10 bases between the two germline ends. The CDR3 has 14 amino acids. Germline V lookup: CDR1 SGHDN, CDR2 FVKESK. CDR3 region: CASSRPAGNTEAFF. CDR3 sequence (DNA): TGTGCCAGCAGCCGTCCGGCAGGGAACACTGAAGCTTTCTTT.

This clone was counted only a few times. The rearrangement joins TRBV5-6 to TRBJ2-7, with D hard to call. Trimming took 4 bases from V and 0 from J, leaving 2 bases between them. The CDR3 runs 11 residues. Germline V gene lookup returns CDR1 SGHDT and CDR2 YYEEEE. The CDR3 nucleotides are TGTGCCAGCAGCCGCTCCTACGAGCAGTACTTC. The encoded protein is CASSRSYEQYF.

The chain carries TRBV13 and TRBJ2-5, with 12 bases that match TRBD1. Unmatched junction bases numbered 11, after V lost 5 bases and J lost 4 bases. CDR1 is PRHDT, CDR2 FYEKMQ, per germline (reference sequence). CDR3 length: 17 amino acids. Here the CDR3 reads CASSPAWDRGRSETQYF. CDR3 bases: TGTGCCAGCAGCCCCGCCTGGGACAGGGGGCGATCAGAGACCCAGTACTTC.

For the CDR3, the DNA is TGCAGCGTTGAATCATATAGCGCAGGGAACCCCTACGAGCAGTACTTC. Protein product: CSVESYSAGNPYEQYF. This chain connects TRBV29-1 to TRBJ2-7; D tentatively reads TRBD1 or TRBD2 (5 bases each). This CDR3 contains 16 residues. CDR1 is SQVTM and CDR2 is ANQGSEA in the germline V gene. V was cut by 2 bases and J by 2 bases, with 19 bases left in between.

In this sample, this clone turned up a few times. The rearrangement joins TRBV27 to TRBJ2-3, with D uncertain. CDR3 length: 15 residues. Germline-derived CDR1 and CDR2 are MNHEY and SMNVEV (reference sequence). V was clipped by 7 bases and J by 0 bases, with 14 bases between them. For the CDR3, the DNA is TGTGCCAGCACCAAATGGGGTTCTAGCACAGATACGCAGTATTTT. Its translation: CASTKWGSSTDTQYF.

The CDR3 region has the DNA TGTGCCAGCAGACACTCTGGGGCCAACGTCCTGACTTTC. Its translation: CASRHSGANVLTF. The V gene is TRBV9, the J gene TRBJ2-6, with D unresolved. Germline CDR1 reads SGDLS; CDR2 reads YYNGEE. With 5 bases removed from V and 0 bases from J, the gap between germline ends came to 3 bases. This CDR3 spans 13 amino acids. The full variable domain, with the rest looked up from reference TRBV9 and TRBJ2-6, is DSGVTQTPKHLITATGQRVTLRCSPRSGDLSVYWYQQSLDQGLQFLIQYYNGEERAKGNILERFSAQQFPDLHSELNLSSLELGDSALYFCASRHSGANVLTFGAGSRLTVL.

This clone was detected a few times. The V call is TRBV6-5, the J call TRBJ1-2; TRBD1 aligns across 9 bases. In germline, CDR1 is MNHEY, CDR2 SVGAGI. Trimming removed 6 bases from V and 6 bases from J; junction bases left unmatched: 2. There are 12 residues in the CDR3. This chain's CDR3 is CASRRTGDGYTF. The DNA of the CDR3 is TGTGCCAGCAGACGGACAGGGGATGGCTACACCTTC.

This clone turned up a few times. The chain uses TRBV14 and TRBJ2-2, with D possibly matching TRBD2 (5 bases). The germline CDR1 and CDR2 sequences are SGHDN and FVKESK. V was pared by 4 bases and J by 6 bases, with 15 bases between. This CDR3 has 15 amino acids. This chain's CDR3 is CASSPSGWYSGELFF. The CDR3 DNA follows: TGTGCCAGCAGCCCAAGCGGATGGTATTCCGGGGAGCTGTTTTTT.

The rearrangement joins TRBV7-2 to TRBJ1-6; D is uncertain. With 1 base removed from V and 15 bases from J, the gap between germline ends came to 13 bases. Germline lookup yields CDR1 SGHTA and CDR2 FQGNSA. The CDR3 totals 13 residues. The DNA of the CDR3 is TGTGCCAGCAGCTTAGATCCAGTTGGAGGCCTCCACTTT. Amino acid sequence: CASSLDPVGGLHF.